The next 21 T cell receptor beta chains were all read from a single sample in a study of early T cells in non-severe SARS-CoV-2 infection. TCRdb passed the 5' RACE reads through MiXCR, listing each CDR3 protein once. The repertoire consists of tens of thousands of distinct CDR3 sequences, with more than 13% occurring once and the leading ten covering approximately 4%. Sequencing was performed on whole blood, taken at baseline. The receptors stem from an adult who was a healthcare worker with PCR-confirmed SARS-CoV-2 infection or an uninfected control (not recorded which).

V and J are TRBV7-9 and TRBJ2-5; possible D gene TRBD1, 5 bases. The CDR3 loop spans 17 amino acids. V shed 5 bases and J shed 0 bases, with 19 bases lying between them. Germline loops: CDR1 SEHNR, CDR2 FQNEAQ (reference sequence). In DNA, the CDR3 is TGTGCCAGCAGCCCCACTTTGGGGCGGAGAGACCAAGAGACCCAGTACTTC. Translating it yields CASSPTLGRRDQETQYF.

The chain joins TRBV9 to TRBJ2-7; TRBD2 might be the D (5 bases). The CDR3 runs 13 residues. Germline CDR1 is SGDLS and CDR2 is YYNGEE. The V end lost 2 bases, the J end lost 6 bases, and 12 bases lay between the germline ends. The DNA for the CDR3 is TGTGCCAGCAGCGTCACTAGTTTCGCCGAGCAGTACTTC. This sequence encodes CASSVTSFAEQYF. Full variable domain (missing parts from reference TRBV9 and TRBJ2-7): DSGVTQTPKHLITATGQRVTLRCSPRSGDLSVYWYQQSLDQGLQFLIQYYNGEERAKGNILERFSAQQFPDLHSELNLSSLELGDSALYFCASSVTSFAEQYFGPGTRLTVT.

This clonotype came up a few times. V gene TRBV11-2 combines with J gene TRBJ1-3; D is ambiguous. Germline V CDR1 and CDR2: SGHAT, FQNNGV. The CDR3 loop spans 11 amino acids. V gave up 7 bases and J gave up 2 bases, with 3 bases separating them. This chain's CDR3 is CASTPGNTIYF. The CDR3 DNA is TGTGCCAGCACCCCTGGAAACACCATATATTTT.

The chain is built from TRBV7-6 and TRBJ2-3; D not resolved. CDR1 and CDR2 from the germline V gene are SGHVS and FNYEAQ. Trimming took off 5 bases at V and 1 base at J, with 16 bases between the two ends. This CDR3 contains 16 residues. The DNA of the CDR3 is TGTGCCAGCAGCCCTAATGCAGGCCATCGCACAGATACGCAGTATTTT. It codes for CASSPNAGHRTDTQYF.

This clonotype has more than one count but fewer than ten. The J gene is TRBJ2-2, the V gene TRBV20-1; weak D call: TRBD1 (6 bases). V lost 3 bases and J 9 bases, leaving 14 bases between the germline ends. CDR1 and CDR2 from the germline V gene are DFQATT and SNEGSKA (reference sequence). This CDR3 contains 13 residues. The CDR3 bases are TGCAGTGCTAGGGATAACAGGGCCCGGGAGCTGTTTTTT. The encoded protein is CSARDNRARELFF.

The rearrangement links TRBV9 to TRBJ2-3, with D possibly being TRBD2 (6 bases). Trimming pared 0 bases from V and 4 bases from J, leaving 15 bases between. The CDR3 totals 16 residues. Germline CDR1 and CDR2: SGDLS and YYNGEE. The CDR3: CASSVAQGGAADTQYF. CDR3 bases: TGTGCCAGCAGCGTAGCTCAAGGAGGGGCGGCAGATACGCAGTATTTT.

The CDR3 coding sequence is TGTGCCAGCAGTTTTGCCTCGGGGCCGGGGACCGGAGATACGCAGTATTTT. Protein sequence: CASSFASGPGTGDTQYF. The chain uses TRBV12-3 or TRBV12-4 and TRBJ2-3; D could derive from TRBD1 or TRBD2 (5 bases each). Deletions cut 3 bases from V and 5 bases from J, with 21 bases between. The CDR3 extends over 17 amino acids.

J is TRBJ2-2 and V is TRBV2; D remains ambiguous. The V end lost 5 bases, the J end lost 1 base, and 5 bases lay between the germline ends. The germline CDR1 and CDR2 sequences are SNHLY and FYNNEI. The CDR3 sequence is 13 residues long. The CDR3 region has the DNA TGTGCCAGCAGTCAGGAGAACACCGGGGAGCTGTTTTTT. Its protein is CASSQENTGELFF.

In its sample, this clonotype was seen a few times. The CDR3 reads CSARDSATAHEQYF. The CDR3 coding sequence is TGCAGTGCTAGAGATTCGGCTACGGCGCACGAGCAGTACTTC. This chain links TRBV20-1 with TRBJ2-7; D unresolved. Germline loops: CDR1 DFQATT, CDR2 SNEGSKA (reference sequence). Trimming removed 0 bases from V and 5 bases from J, with 14 bases in between. The CDR3 is made up of 14 amino acids.

The V and J genes are TRBV3-1 and TRBJ2-7; no firm D call. Trimming cost V 1 base and J 3 bases, with 13 bases left between them. The CDR3 has 15 residues. The V gene's germline CDR1 is LGHDT and CDR2 YNNKEL (reference sequence). The CDR3 DNA reads as TGTGCCAGCAGCCAAGCCTTGTTCACCTTCTACGAGCAGTACTTC. Translation gives CASSQALFTFYEQYF.

The V gene is TRBV29-1, the J gene TRBJ1-5; TRBD1 might be the D (5 bases). Trimming cost V 4 bases and J 1 base, with 8 bases left between them. The CDR3 extends over 13 amino acids. CDR1 is SQVTM, CDR2 ANQGSEA, per germline. The CDR3, as DNA: TGCAGCGTTGTATGGGACAGCAATCAGCCCCAGCATTTT. This translates into CSVVWDSNQPQHF.

The rearrangement links TRBV5-1 to TRBJ2-7; D is uncertain. Germline V gene lookup returns CDR1 SGHRS and CDR2 YFSETQ. V lost 0 bases and J 0 bases, leaving 4 bases between the germline ends. There are 13 residues in the CDR3. CDR3 region: CASSLEASYEQYF. CDR3 coding DNA: TGCGCCAGCAGCTTGGAGGCCTCCTACGAGCAGTACTTC. Together with reference TRBV5-1 and TRBJ2-7, the CDR3 gives the full variable domain: KAGVTQTPRYLIKTRGQQVTLSCSPISGHRSVSWYQQTPGQGLQFLFEYFSETQRNKGNFPGRFSGRQFSNSRSEMNVSTLELGDSALYLCASSLEASYEQYFGPGTRLTVT.

This clonotype was counted only a few times. The rearrangement links TRBV11-2 to TRBJ2-7, with TRBD2 matching over 12 bases. CDR1 is SGHAT and CDR2 is FQNNGV in the germline V gene. This CDR3 comprises 14 residues. V was clipped by 5 bases and J by 3 bases; unmatched bases: 2. CDR3 nucleotides: TGTGCCAGCAGCAGACTAGCGGGAGTCTACGAGCAGTACTTC. Translating gives CASSRLAGVYEQYF.

This rearrangement joins TRBV4-2 to TRBJ2-1, with 16 positions matching TRBD2. This CDR3 region has 20 residues. The germline gives CDR1 LGHNA, CDR2 YNFKEQ. J lost 0 bases, V lost 4 bases, and 9 bases had no gene match. The DNA of the CDR3 is TGTGCCAGCAGCCCTACACCGGGACTAGCGGGAGGGCTCTCCTACAATGAGCAGTTCTTC. Its protein is CASSPTPGLAGGLSYNEQFF.

In this sample, this clonotype turned up a few times. This sequence joins TRBV19 and TRBJ2-3; D possibly matches TRBD1 or TRBD2 (6 bases each). Germline loops: CDR1 LNHDA, CDR2 SQIVND (reference sequence). There are 13 residues in the CDR3. The ends were cut back, 7 bases at V and 5 bases at J, with 13 bases in the middle. The DNA for the CDR3 is TGTGCCAGTACGTCAGGGGAGGTAGATACGCAGTATTTT. Translating gives CASTSGEVDTQYF.

The chain links TRBV12-3 or TRBV12-4 to TRBJ1-4, with D uncertain. Between the trimmed V and J ends, which lost 0 bases and 11 bases, there was a span of 4 bases. This CDR3 region has 11 residues. CDR3 sequence reads: CASSLAGKLFF. The CDR3 coding sequence is TGTGCCAGCAGTTTAGCGGGGAAACTGTTTTTT.

The genes are TRBV4-2 and TRBJ2-3; D unresolved. The length of the CDR3 is 15 residues. Germline V gives CDR1 LGHNA, CDR2 YNFKEQ. V lost 3 bases and J lost 3, with 13 bases in between. The CDR3 DNA follows: TGTGCCAGCAGCCAGGGCGGAAGTCGAACAGATACGCAGTATTTT. This sequence encodes CASSQGGSRTDTQYF.

The chain is built from TRBV4-1 and TRBJ2-1; D gene unclear. The CDR3 runs 15 residues. Germline CDR1 MGHRA, CDR2 YSYEKL. Between the trimmed V and J ends, which lost 4 bases and 8 bases, there was a span of 18 bases. CDR3 loop: CASSRMTDLRHEQFF. The CDR3 DNA sequence: TGCGCCAGCAGCCGGATGACGGACCTTAGGCATGAGCAGTTCTTC.

The chain joins TRBV11-2 to TRBJ2-1; 7 bases map to TRBD2. The V gene's germline CDR1 is SGHAT and CDR2 FQNNGV. V lost 7 bases to trimming and J lost 4 bases; unmatched junction nucleotides: 4. The CDR3 consists of 13 residues. In DNA form, the CDR3 reads TGTGCCAGCACTAGCGGATTATACAATGAGCAGTTCTTC. Encoded protein: CASTSGLYNEQFF. The full variable domain, completed using reference TRBV11-2 and TRBJ2-1, is EAGVAQSPRYKIIEKRQSVAFWCNPISGHATLYWYQQILGQGPKLLIQFQNNGVVDDSQLPKDRFSAERLKGVDSTLKIQPAKLEDSAVYLCASTSGLYNEQFFGPGTRLTVL.

The chain recombines TRBV7-2 with TRBJ2-3, with 10 nucleotides matching TRBD2. Germline-derived CDR1 and CDR2 are SGHTA and FQGNSA. The V gene end was trimmed by 5 bases and the J gene end by 0 bases; junction bases not matched to a gene: 5. The CDR3 consists of 16 residues. CDR3 nucleotides: TGTGCCAGCAGCCGGCAAGCGGGGGGGAGCACAGATACGCAGTATTTT. Its protein product is CASSRQAGGSTDTQYF.

This clonotype has a handful of counts. This rearrangement joins TRBV29-1 to TRBJ2-7; the D gene is possibly TRBD2 (5 bases). The CDR3 has 11 amino acids. Looked up from germline, CDR1 is SQVTM and CDR2 is ANQGSEA. The CDR3 DNA follows: TGCAGTGCCGGGGTCATGAACGAGCAGTACTTC. Protein product: CSAGVMNEQYF.